This TCR beta chain was captured by sequencing in a study of CD4 T cells in relation to SARS-CoV-2 and coronaviruses. Study observations and caveats: No donor gave both pre-pandemic and post-infection samples.

The length of the CDR3 is 12 residues. Germline CDR1 and CDR2: LNHNV and YYDKDF (reference sequence). Deletions cut 4 bases from V and 4 bases from J, with 5 bases between. For this clone: What it recognizes is unknown.

The repertoire was sequenced with immunoSEQ multiplex PCR; TCRdb's copy has only in-frame clones and lacks some. The sample lists 38,000 or so clones; about 80% were seen once. Sorted naive or memory CD4+ cells met CEF peptides for around ten days. V is TRBV15 and J is TRBJ2-1; D ambiguous. The sample was naive CD4+ T cells from PBMCs, cultured in vitro. The sample's subset: naive CD4+ T cells isolated by negative enrichment. This receptor was identified in an adult with COVID-19. As DNA, the CDR3 is TGTGCCACCAGCAACGGATACAATGAGCAGTTCTTC. It codes for CATSNGYNEQFF.